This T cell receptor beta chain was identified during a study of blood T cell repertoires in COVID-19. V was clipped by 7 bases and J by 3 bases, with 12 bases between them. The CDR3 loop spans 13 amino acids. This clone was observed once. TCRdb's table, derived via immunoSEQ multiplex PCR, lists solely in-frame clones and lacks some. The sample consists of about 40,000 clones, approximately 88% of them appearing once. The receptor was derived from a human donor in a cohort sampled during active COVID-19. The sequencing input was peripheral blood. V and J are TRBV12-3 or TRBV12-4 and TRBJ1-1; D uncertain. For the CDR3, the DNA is TGTGCCAGCACTCCGGCGGGGTACACTGAAGCTTTCTTT. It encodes CASTPAGYTEAFF.